Detailed here is one TCR beta chain. Its antigen is currently not known. Base quality data are lacking; no much larger clone is found one base away. The data originate from a study of technical replicates of blood from several donors (TCRdb year 2017). Via the germline V gene, CDR1 is SGHRS and CDR2 YFSETQ. The germline V and J ends show losses of 5 bases and 4 bases respectively, and no gene match explains 6 bases of the junction. The CDR3 sequence holds 15 residues, the cysteine and phenylalanine included. The kept DNA is CDR3 alone, 45 bases in frame from the first base. Libraries came from the immunoSEQ multiplex PCR assay. Imported from immuneACCESS, the table was reduced by TCRdb to in-frame sequences with V and J called. These copies leave out some clones; in studies compared against another copy, an unresolved V gene accounts for under half, and the cause of the remainder is not known. Counted in this sample were around 75,000 clones; 80% to 95% of them appeared once. In total, the top ten clones hold 0.27% of the sample.

The sample taken for sequencing was T cells isolated from PBMCs. This TCR came from a human donor in good health. The chain was built from TRBV5-1 and TRBJ1-5; 10 bases in the middle match TRBD1. The CDR3 protein sequence reads: CASSLSGQGNQPQHF. The nucleotide sequence reads as follows: TGCGCCAGCAGTTTATCGGGACAGGGGAATCAGCCCCAGCATTTT.